Below, one TCR beta chain is given with its context. A duration under 3 months, NOSPECS ≥4, CAS ≥3 and moderate-to-severe activity characterized the donors with ophthalmopathy. The sample originates from a study of Graves' ophthalmopathy and Graves' hyperthyroidism. Transcripts of RNA were the source for amplifying TCR beta CDR3 regions. RT-PCR in the first round used HTBI primers; a second-round multiplex PCR followed. Each CDR3 protein is one row after TCRdb ran MiXCR on the multiplex PCR reads. The table has 150,000 to 200,000 distinct CDR3 sequences, approximately 40% seen once; the top ten hold nearly 9%. Germline loops: CDR1 SGHTA, CDR2 FQGTGA. The V segment lost 3 bases and the J segment 4 bases; nucleotides outside the gene matches: 5. The CDR3 totals 14 residues.

Input material: peripheral blood. The V gene is TRBV7-3, the J gene TRBJ2-7, with 8 bases identical to TRBD1. The TCR sequence derives from a man younger than 45 with Graves' ophthalmopathy. CDR3 sequence (DNA): TGTGCCAGCAGCTTCCAGGGGGCGGGATACGAGCAGTACTTC. It specifies CASSFQGAGYEQYF.